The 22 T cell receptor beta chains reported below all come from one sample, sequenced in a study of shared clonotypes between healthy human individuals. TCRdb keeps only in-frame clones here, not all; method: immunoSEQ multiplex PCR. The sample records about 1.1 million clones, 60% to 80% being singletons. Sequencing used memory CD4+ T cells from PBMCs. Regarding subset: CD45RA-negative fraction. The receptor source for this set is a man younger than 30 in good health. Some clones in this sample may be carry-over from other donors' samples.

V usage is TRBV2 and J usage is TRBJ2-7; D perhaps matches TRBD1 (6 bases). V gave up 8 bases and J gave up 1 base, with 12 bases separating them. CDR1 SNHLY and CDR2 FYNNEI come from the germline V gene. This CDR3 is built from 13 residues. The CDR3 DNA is TGTGCCAGCTGCCGGACAGCATCCTACGAGCAGTACTTC. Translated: CASCRTASYEQYF.

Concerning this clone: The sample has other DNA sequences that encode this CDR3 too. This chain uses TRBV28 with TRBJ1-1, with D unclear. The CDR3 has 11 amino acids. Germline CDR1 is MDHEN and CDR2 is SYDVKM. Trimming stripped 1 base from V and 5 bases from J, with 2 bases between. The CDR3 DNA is TGTGCCAGCAGTTTATTGACTGAAGCTTTCTTT. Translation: CASSLLTEAFF.

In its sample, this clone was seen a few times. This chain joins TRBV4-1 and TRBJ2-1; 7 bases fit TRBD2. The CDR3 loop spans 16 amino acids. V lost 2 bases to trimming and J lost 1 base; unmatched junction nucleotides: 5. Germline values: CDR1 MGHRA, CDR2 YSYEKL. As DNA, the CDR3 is TGCGCCAGCAGCCAACTAGGGAGGGCGTCCTACAATGAGCAGTTCTTC. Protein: CASSQLGRASYNEQFF.

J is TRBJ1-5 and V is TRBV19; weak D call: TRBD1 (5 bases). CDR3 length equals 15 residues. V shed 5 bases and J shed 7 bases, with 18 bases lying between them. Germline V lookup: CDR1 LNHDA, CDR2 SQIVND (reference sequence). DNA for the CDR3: TGTGCCAGTAGTGGGACCGGGCAGATAGGCCAGCCCCAGCATTTT. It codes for CASSGTGQIGQPQHF.

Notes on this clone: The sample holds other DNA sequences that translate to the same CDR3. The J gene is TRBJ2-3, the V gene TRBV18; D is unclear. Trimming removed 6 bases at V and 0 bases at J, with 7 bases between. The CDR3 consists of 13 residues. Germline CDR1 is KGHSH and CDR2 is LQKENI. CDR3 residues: CASSPPSTDTQYF. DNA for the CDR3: TGTGCCAGCTCCCCCCCTAGCACAGATACGCAGTATTTT. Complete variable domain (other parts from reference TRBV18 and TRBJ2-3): NAGVMQNPRHLVRRRGQEARLRCSPMKGHSHVYWYRQLPEEGLKFMVYLQKENIIDESGMPKERFSAEFPKEGPSILRIQQVVRGDSAAYFCASSPPSTDTQYFGPGTRLTVL.

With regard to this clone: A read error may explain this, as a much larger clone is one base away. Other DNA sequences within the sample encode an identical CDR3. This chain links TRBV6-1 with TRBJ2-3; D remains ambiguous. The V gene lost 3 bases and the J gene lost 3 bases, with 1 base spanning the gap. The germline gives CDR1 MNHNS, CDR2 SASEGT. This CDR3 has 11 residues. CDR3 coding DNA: TGTGCCAGCAGTGATACAGATACGCAGTATTTT. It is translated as CASSDTDTQYF.

CDR3 bases: TGTGCCAGCACCGACCGGGTCTCGGGTGGGCCCCAGCATTTT. This codes for CASTDRVSGGPQHF. The J gene is TRBJ1-5, the V gene TRBV6-5, with D hard to call. Trimming removed 7 bases from V and 9 bases from J, with 19 bases in between. In germline, CDR1 is MNHEY, CDR2 SVGAGI. The CDR3 is made up of 14 amino acids.

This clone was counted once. The chain's CDR3 is CASSKRTGGTGELFF. CDR3 nucleotides: TGTGCCAGTAGTAAGAGGACAGGGGGCACCGGGGAGCTGTTTTTT. The chain has TRBV19 and TRBJ2-2; 10 bases agree with TRBD1. The CDR3 covers 15 residues. J was trimmed by 4 bases and V by 4 bases; bases with no gene match: 3. From germline, CDR1 is LNHDA and CDR2 SQIVND (reference sequence).

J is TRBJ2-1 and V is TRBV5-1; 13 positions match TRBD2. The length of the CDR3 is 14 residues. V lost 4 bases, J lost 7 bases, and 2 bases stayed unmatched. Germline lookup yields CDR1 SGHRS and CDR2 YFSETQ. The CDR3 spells CASSVGLAGNEQFF. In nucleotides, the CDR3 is TGCGCCAGCAGCGTGGGACTAGCGGGAAATGAGCAGTTCTTC.

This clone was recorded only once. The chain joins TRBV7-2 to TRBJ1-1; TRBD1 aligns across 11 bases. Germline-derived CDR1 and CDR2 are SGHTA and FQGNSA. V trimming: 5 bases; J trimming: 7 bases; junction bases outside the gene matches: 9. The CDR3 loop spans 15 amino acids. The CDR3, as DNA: TGTGCCAGCAGCCTTCGGACAGGGGGCCCTTTTGAAGCTTTCTTT. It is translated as CASSLRTGGPFEAFF.

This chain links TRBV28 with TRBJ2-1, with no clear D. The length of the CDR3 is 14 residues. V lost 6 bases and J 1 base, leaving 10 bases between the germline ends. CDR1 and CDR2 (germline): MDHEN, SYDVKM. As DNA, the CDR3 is TGTGCCAGCAGAAGGTCGCTTTCCTACAATGAGCAGTTCTTC. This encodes CASRRSLSYNEQFF.

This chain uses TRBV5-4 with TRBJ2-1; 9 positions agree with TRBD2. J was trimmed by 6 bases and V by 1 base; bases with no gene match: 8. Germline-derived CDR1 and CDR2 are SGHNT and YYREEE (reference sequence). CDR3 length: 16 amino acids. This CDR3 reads CASSLPSSGKGNEQFF. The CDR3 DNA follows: TGTGCCAGCAGCTTGCCGTCTAGCGGGAAGGGCAATGAGCAGTTCTTC. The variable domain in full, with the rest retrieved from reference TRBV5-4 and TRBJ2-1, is ETGVTQSPTHLIKTRGQQVTLRCSSQSGHNTVSWYQQALGQGPQFIFQYYREEENGRGNFPPRFSGLQFPNYSSELNVNALELDDSALYLCASSLPSSGKGNEQFFGPGTRLTVL.

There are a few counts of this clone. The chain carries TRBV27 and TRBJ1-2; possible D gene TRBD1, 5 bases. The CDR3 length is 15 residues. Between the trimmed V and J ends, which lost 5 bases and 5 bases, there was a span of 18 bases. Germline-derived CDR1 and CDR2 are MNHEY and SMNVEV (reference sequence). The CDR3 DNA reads TGTGCCAGCAGTCTTCGACAGTCAGGCACTTATGGCTACACCTTC. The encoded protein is CASSLRQSGTYGYTF.

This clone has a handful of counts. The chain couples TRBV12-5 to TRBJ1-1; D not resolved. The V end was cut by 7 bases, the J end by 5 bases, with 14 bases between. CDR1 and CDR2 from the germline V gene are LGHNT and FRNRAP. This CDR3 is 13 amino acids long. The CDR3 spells CASALGYKTEAFF. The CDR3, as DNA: TGTGCTAGTGCCTTGGGGTACAAGACTGAAGCTTTCTTT.

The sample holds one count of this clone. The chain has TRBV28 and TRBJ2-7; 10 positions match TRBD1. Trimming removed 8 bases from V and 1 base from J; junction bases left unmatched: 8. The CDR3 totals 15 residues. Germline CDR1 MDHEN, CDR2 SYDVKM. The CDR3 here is CASGQGQGFSYEQYF. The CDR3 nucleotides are TGTGCCAGCGGGCAGGGACAGGGGTTTTCCTACGAGCAGTACTTC. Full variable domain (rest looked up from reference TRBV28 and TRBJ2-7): DVKVTQSSRYLVKRTGEKVFLECVQDMDHENMFWYRQDPGLGLRLIYFSYDVKMKEKGDIPEGYSVSREKKERFSLILESASTNQTSMYLCASGQGQGFSYEQYFGPGTRLTVT.

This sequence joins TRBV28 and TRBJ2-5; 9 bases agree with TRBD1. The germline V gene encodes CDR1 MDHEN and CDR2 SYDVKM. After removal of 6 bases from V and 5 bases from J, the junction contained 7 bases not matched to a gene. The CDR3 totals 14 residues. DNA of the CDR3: TGTGCCAGCAGGACAAGACAGGGGGGCGAGACCCAGTACTTC. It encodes CASRTRQGGETQYF.

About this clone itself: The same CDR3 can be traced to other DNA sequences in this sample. The CDR3 region is CASSLAGEAYEQYF. The CDR3 nucleotides are TGCGCCAGCAGCTTGGCAGGGGAAGCCTACGAGCAGTACTTC. The chain employs TRBV5-1 and TRBJ2-7, with D possibly TRBD1 on 6 matching bases. V gave up 0 bases and J gave up 2 bases, with 9 bases separating them. From germline, CDR1 is SGHRS and CDR2 YFSETQ. CDR3 length: 14 amino acids.

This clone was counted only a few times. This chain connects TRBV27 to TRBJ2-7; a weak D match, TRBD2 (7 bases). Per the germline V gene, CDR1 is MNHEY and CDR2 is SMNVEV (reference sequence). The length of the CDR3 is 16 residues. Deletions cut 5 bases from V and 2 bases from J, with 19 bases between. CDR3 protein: CASSPPRGAGPYEQYF. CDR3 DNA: TGTGCCAGCAGTCCCCCTCGGGGGGCGGGGCCCTACGAGCAGTACTTC.

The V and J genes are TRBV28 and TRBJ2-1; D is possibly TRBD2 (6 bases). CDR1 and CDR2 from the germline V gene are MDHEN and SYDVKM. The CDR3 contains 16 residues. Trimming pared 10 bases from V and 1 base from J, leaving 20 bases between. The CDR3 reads CATTLGGAVSYNEQFF. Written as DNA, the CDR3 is TGTGCCACCACCCTCGGAGGGGCGGTATCCTACAATGAGCAGTTCTTC.

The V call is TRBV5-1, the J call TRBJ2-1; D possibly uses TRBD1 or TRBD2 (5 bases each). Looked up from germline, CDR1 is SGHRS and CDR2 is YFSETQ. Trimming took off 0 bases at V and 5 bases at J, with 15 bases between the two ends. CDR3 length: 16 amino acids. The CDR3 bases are TGCGCCAGCAGCTTGGCCGGGTCGAGGGGCAACAATGAGCAGTTCTTC. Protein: CASSLAGSRGNNEQFF.

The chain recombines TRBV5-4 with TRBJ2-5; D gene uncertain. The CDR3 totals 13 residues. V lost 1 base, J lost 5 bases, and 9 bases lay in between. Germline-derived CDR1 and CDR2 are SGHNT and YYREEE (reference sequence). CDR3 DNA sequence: TGTGCCAGCAGCTTGACTACCCGGGAGACCCAGTACTTC. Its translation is CASSLTTRETQYF.

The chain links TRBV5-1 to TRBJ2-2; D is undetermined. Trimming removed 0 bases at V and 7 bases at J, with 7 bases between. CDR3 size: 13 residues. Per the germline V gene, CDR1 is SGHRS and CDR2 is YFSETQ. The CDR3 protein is CASSLGSDGELFF. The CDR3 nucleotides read TGCGCCAGCAGCTTGGGGAGTGACGGGGAGCTGTTTTTT.